This is a list of T cell receptor beta chains from one sample in a study of cytomegalovirus exposure and HLA in healthy donors. This table comes from immunoSEQ multiplex PCR, and its TCRdb copy is limited to in-frame clones, with some not included. Of roughly 170,000 clones in the sample, 75% to 85% were seen once. The source material was PBMCs. The receptors shown here come from a female donor in good health and CMV-seronegative. Both conserved end residues are part of each CDR3. D genes are given only for firm matches. Expanded clones are given a class, and other clones once, few, many or no size at all.

v_call: TRBV14
j_call: TRBJ2-2
clone_size: NA
d_call: NA
cdr3_nt: TGTGCCAGCAGCCAAGACAGGGCCACCGGGGAGCTGTTTTTT
cdr3_aa: CASSQDRATGELFF

v_call: TRBV7-2
j_call: TRBJ2-1
clone_size: NA
d_call: NA
cdr3_nt: TGTGCCAGCAGCTTAGAAGCCGGGGAGTTCAATGAGCAGTTCTTC
cdr3_aa: CASSLEAGEFNEQFF

v_call: TRBV7-3
j_call: TRBJ2-7
clone_size: NA
d_call: NA
cdr3_nt: TGTGCCAGCAGCACCCAAAGGCAGGAGGGACGTTACGAGCAGTACTTC
cdr3_aa: CASSTQRQEGRYEQYF

v_call: TRBV9
j_call: TRBJ2-7
clone_size: once
d_call: NA
cdr3_nt: TGTGCCAGCAGCGTAGGCCAGGATACCTACGAGCAGTACTTC
cdr3_aa: CASSVGQDTYEQYF

v_call: TRBV5-1
j_call: TRBJ2-1
clone_size: NA
d_call: TRBD2
cdr3_nt: TGCGCCAGCAGCTTGGATGGAGCGGGGGGGTACAATGAGCAGTTCTTC
cdr3_aa: CASSLDGAGGYNEQFF

v_call: TRBV9
j_call: TRBJ2-5
clone_size: NA
d_call: NA
cdr3_nt: TGTGCCAGCAAGGTCTGCACACCAAGGGAGGAGACCCAGTACTTC
cdr3_aa: CASKVCTPREETQYF

v_call: TRBV30
j_call: TRBJ2-5
clone_size: NA
d_call: TRBD2
cdr3_nt: TGTGCCTGGAGTGGGCTAGCGGGGGCCCAGCAGTACTTC
cdr3_aa: CAWSGLAGAQQYF

v_call: TRBV6-1
j_call: TRBJ2-1
clone_size: NA
d_call: TRBD2
cdr3_nt: TGTGCCAGCAGTGTACTAGCGGGAGAGACTCCATACAATGAGCAGTTCTTC
cdr3_aa: CASSVLAGETPYNEQFF

v_call: TRBV18
j_call: TRBJ2-5
clone_size: NA
d_call: TRBD2
cdr3_nt: TGTGCCAGCTCACCACCTGGCGGGAGCAGGGAGACCCAGTACTTC
cdr3_aa: CASSPPGGSRETQYF

v_call: TRBV4-3
j_call: TRBJ2-4
clone_size: NA
d_call: NA
cdr3_nt: TGCGCCAGCAGCCAAGATTCGGGACAGGCGGGGGGGGTAGCCAAAAACATTCAGTACTTC
cdr3_aa: CASSQDSGQAGGVAKNIQYF

v_call: TRBV7-2
j_call: TRBJ2-1
clone_size: NA
d_call: TRBD2
cdr3_nt: TGTGCCAGCAGCACGGGGGGCTCCTACAATGAGCAGTTCTTC
cdr3_aa: CASSTGGSYNEQFF

v_call: TRBV6-5
j_call: TRBJ2-3
clone_size: NA
d_call: NA
cdr3_nt: TGTGCCAGCAGTGACAGATACACAGATACGCAGTATTTT
cdr3_aa: CASSDRYTDTQYF

v_call: TRBV6-6
j_call: TRBJ2-7
clone_size: NA
d_call: TRBD2
cdr3_nt: TGTGCCAGCAGTTGGGTTAATAGCGGGGCCTACGAGCAGTACTTC
cdr3_aa: CASSWVNSGAYEQYF

v_call: TRBV10-3
j_call: TRBJ2-7
clone_size: NA
d_call: NA
cdr3_nt: TGTGCCATCAGTGAGTCCAGGGGTAGGTACGAGCAGTACTTC
cdr3_aa: CAISESRGRYEQYF

v_call: TRBV7-2
j_call: TRBJ2-7
clone_size: NA
d_call: NA
cdr3_nt: TGTGCCAGCAGCTTAGAGGCAGGGTGGTTGTACGAGCAGTACTTC
cdr3_aa: CASSLEAGWLYEQYF

v_call: TRBV7-2
j_call: TRBJ2-3
clone_size: NA
d_call: NA
cdr3_nt: TGTGCCAGCAGCTGGGCGATTACTAGCACAGATACGCAGTATTTT
cdr3_aa: CASSWAITSTDTQYF

v_call: TRBV19
j_call: TRBJ2-5
clone_size: NA
d_call: NA
cdr3_nt: TGTGCCAGTAGTATACAACTAGACCAAGAGACCCAGTACTTC
cdr3_aa: CASSIQLDQETQYF

v_call: TRBV12-5
j_call: TRBJ2-5
clone_size: once
d_call: NA
cdr3_nt: TGTGCTAGCACCGGACACTCACAAGAGACCCAGTACTTC
cdr3_aa: CASTGHSQETQYF

v_call: TRBV7-9
j_call: TRBJ2-7
clone_size: NA
d_call: TRBD2
cdr3_nt: TGTGCCAGCAGCCATATAGCGGGAGTCGGTTTCGGCGAGCAGTACTTC
cdr3_aa: CASSHIAGVGFGEQYF

v_call: TRBV6-5
j_call: TRBJ1-1
clone_size: NA
d_call: TRBD1
cdr3_nt: TGTGCCACGTCGGGACAGACAAACACTGAAGCTTTCTTT
cdr3_aa: CATSGQTNTEAFF

v_call: TRBV6-1
j_call: TRBJ2-7
clone_size: NA
d_call: NA
cdr3_nt: TGTGCCAGCAGTGAAGTAGGAGGGCCCCTCTACGAGCAGTACTTC
cdr3_aa: CASSEVGGPLYEQYF

v_call: TRBV7-9
j_call: TRBJ2-4
clone_size: NA
d_call: NA
cdr3_nt: TGTGCCAGCAGCTTAAAGGGGGGGTCCAAAAACATTCAGTACTTC
cdr3_aa: CASSLKGGSKNIQYF

v_call: TRBV27
j_call: TRBJ2-7
clone_size: NA
d_call: TRBD2
cdr3_nt: TGTGCCAGCCGACTAGCCCTGACCTACGAGCAGTACTTC
cdr3_aa: CASRLALTYEQYF

v_call: TRBV11-2
j_call: TRBJ2-7
clone_size: few
d_call: TRBD2
cdr3_nt: TGTGCCAGCAGCCTGGGACTAGCGGGAGCGGAGTACGAGCAGTACTTC
cdr3_aa: CASSLGLAGAEYEQYF

v_call: TRBV2
j_call: TRBJ2-7
clone_size: NA
d_call: TRBD1
cdr3_nt: TGTGCCAGCACCCTCCAGCAGGGGGTGGGGTCCGAGCAGTACTTC
cdr3_aa: CASTLQQGVGSEQYF

v_call: TRBV11-3
j_call: TRBJ1-1
clone_size: NA
d_call: TRBD1
cdr3_nt: TGTGCCAGCAGCTTCTCCGGGACAGGGGTCACTGAAGCTTTCTTT
cdr3_aa: CASSFSGTGVTEAFF

v_call: TRBV9
j_call: TRBJ2-3
clone_size: NA
d_call: TRBD2
cdr3_nt: TGTGCCAGCAGCGTAGAGGGACAGAGCGGGGGGGGATGGGGTACGCAGTATTTT
cdr3_aa: CASSVEGQSGGGWGTQYF

v_call: TRBV2
j_call: TRBJ1-5
clone_size: NA
d_call: NA
cdr3_nt: TGTGCCAGCAGTGAAGCGGGGGCCGGTTTGAAGCCCCAGCATTTT
cdr3_aa: CASSEAGAGLKPQHF

v_call: TRBV30
j_call: TRBJ1-2
clone_size: NA
d_call: NA
cdr3_nt: TGTGCCTGGCGGACCGGGGTCTCCAACTCTCCCCTTAACTATGGCTACACCTTC
cdr3_aa: CAWRTGVSNSPLNYGYTF

v_call: TRBV5-4
j_call: TRBJ2-7
clone_size: NA
d_call: TRBD1
cdr3_nt: TGTGCCAGCAGCCCCGGACAGGGTTCCTACGAGCAGTACTTC
cdr3_aa: CASSPGQGSYEQYF

v_call: TRBV18
j_call: TRBJ2-7
clone_size: NA
d_call: TRBD2
cdr3_nt: TGTGCCAGCTCACCCCCGGGACTAGCGGGTAGCTACGAGCAGTACTTC
cdr3_aa: CASSPPGLAGSYEQYF

v_call: TRBV6-1
j_call: TRBJ2-3
clone_size: few
d_call: TRBD2
cdr3_nt: TGTGCCAGCAGTGAAGCGCTTCCGGGACTAGCGGGGGCCCTGGGTGCGCAGTATTTT
cdr3_aa: CASSEALPGLAGALGAQYF

v_call: TRBV6-5
j_call: TRBJ2-1
clone_size: once
d_call: NA
cdr3_nt: TGTGCCAGCAGTCAGGGGTTGCGGGGGTACAATGAGCAGTTCTTC
cdr3_aa: CASSQGLRGYNEQFF

v_call: TRBV6-5
j_call: TRBJ2-1
clone_size: NA
d_call: NA
cdr3_nt: TGTGCCAGCATGGGAGGAGTCTACAATGAGCAGTTCTTC
cdr3_aa: CASMGGVYNEQFF

v_call: TRBV27
j_call: TRBJ1-6
clone_size: NA
d_call: TRBD1
cdr3_nt: TGTGCCACCCGCCGGACGGGACAGGTTAATTCACCCCTCCACTTT
cdr3_aa: CATRRTGQVNSPLHF

v_call: TRBV9
j_call: TRBJ2-1
clone_size: once
d_call: NA
cdr3_nt: TGTGCCAGCAGCTCCCGGACTTCAACCTACAATGAGCAGTTCTTC
cdr3_aa: CASSSRTSTYNEQFF

v_call: TRBV6-5
j_call: TRBJ1-2
clone_size: NA
d_call: NA
cdr3_nt: TGTGCCAGCAGTCTTAACGAGGGAGGGCTAACTGGCTACACCTTC
cdr3_aa: CASSLNEGGLTGYTF

v_call: TRBV18
j_call: TRBJ2-3
clone_size: NA
d_call: NA
cdr3_nt: TGTGCCAGCTCACCGCAGGGGAATGCAGATACGCAGTATTTT
cdr3_aa: CASSPQGNADTQYF

v_call: TRBV28
j_call: TRBJ1-1
clone_size: once
d_call: NA
cdr3_nt: TGTGCCAGCACCGAGGGTGGCACTGAAGCTTTCTTT
cdr3_aa: CASTEGGTEAFF

v_call: TRBV6-1
j_call: TRBJ2-1
clone_size: once
d_call: TRBD2
cdr3_nt: TGTGCCAGCAGTGAAGCTCCAGCGGGAGTACGGGAGCAGTTCTTC
cdr3_aa: CASSEAPAGVREQFF

v_call: TRBV30
j_call: TRBJ2-1
clone_size: once
d_call: TRBD1
cdr3_nt: TGTGCCTGGAGTACACGGGACAGCCAGTTCTTC
cdr3_aa: CAWSTRDSQFF

v_call: TRBV5-6
j_call: TRBJ2-5
clone_size: NA
d_call: NA
cdr3_nt: TGTGCCAGCAGCGGTGGGGCTAATCCGGCCGAGACCCAGTACTTC
cdr3_aa: CASSGGANPAETQYF